These 30 T cell receptor beta chains were sequenced from one sample in a study of blood T cell repertoires in COVID-19. Produced via immunoSEQ multiplex PCR; TCRdb's table is partial and in-frame only. The sample has 200,000 or so clones, around four fifths seen once. The sequencing input was peripheral blood. These receptors originate from a woman aged 60-75 years who had recovered from COVID-19.

The chain couples TRBV5-1 to TRBJ2-2; TRBD1 agrees at 9 bases. Per the germline V gene, CDR1 is SGHRS and CDR2 is YFSETQ. V lost 1 base and J lost 4; bases outside the gene matches: 5. The CDR3 totals 16 residues. Here the CDR3 reads CASSLRGQGGTGELFF. For the CDR3, the DNA is TGCGCCAGCAGCTTGCGGGGACAGGGCGGCACCGGGGAGCTGTTTTTT.

V and J are TRBV5-4 and TRBJ2-1; the match to TRBD2 covers 9 bases. The CDR3 extends over 14 amino acids. With 5 bases clipped from V and 6 bases from J, the junction kept 6 bases outside the gene matches. Germline V gene lookup returns CDR1 SGHNT and CDR2 YYREEE (reference sequence). DNA for the CDR3: TGTGCCAGCAGAGTAGGCGGGGGGGCCAATGAGCAGTTCTTC. This translates into CASRVGGGANEQFF.

The chain couples TRBV9 to TRBJ2-3; D possibly corresponds to TRBD2 (5 bases). The CDR3 is 14 amino acids. Germline CDR1 reads SGDLS; CDR2 reads YYNGEE. Trimming removed 0 bases at V and 3 bases at J, with 8 bases between. The CDR3 DNA is TGTGCCAGCAGCGTAGACCGGGGAACAGATACGCAGTATTTT. It codes for CASSVDRGTDTQYF.

The chain is built from TRBV2 and TRBJ2-5; D is perhaps TRBD1 (5 bases). The V end was cut by 2 bases, the J end by 5 bases, with 12 bases between. The CDR3 spans 14 residues. CDR1 and CDR2 from the germline V gene are SNHLY and FYNNEI. CDR3 bases: TGTGCCAGCAGTGAAACCCAGGGCAGCGAGACCCAGTACTTC. It translates to CASSETQGSETQYF.

This chain connects TRBV5-8 to TRBJ2-1; D perhaps matches TRBD1 (6 bases). The CDR3 totals 15 residues. V shed 0 bases and J shed 4 bases, with 11 bases lying between them. In germline, CDR1 is SGHTS, CDR2 YDEGEE. The CDR3 region has the DNA TGTGCCAGCAGCTTGGTGGGGGCCGAGTACAATGAGCAGTTCTTC. The encoded protein is CASSLVGAEYNEQFF.

The chain carries TRBV19 and TRBJ2-3; the match to TRBD1 covers 8 bases. The CDR3 has 15 residues. CDR1 and CDR2 from the germline V gene are LNHDA and SQIVND (reference sequence). V lost 4 bases, J lost 1 base, and 4 bases stayed unmatched. In DNA, the CDR3 is TGTGCCAGTAGTACACAGGGGGTCGGCACAGATACGCAGTATTTT. Amino acid sequence: CASSTQGVGTDTQYF.

Many counts were recorded for this clone. The V gene is TRBV10-2, the J gene TRBJ1-5, with TRBD1 identical over 9 bases. The CDR3 extends over 16 amino acids. J was trimmed by 0 bases and V by 4 bases; bases with no gene match: 4. Germline-derived CDR1 and CDR2 are WSHSY and SAAADI. Here the CDR3 reads CASSAGQGHSNQPQHF. The CDR3 DNA follows: TGCGCCAGCAGTGCGGGACAGGGCCATAGCAATCAGCCCCAGCATTTT.

J is TRBJ2-4 and V is TRBV6-5; 8 bases match TRBD2. V gave up 6 bases and J gave up 3 bases; unmatched junction bases: 7. From germline, CDR1 is MNHEY and CDR2 SVGAGI. The CDR3 spans 15 residues. In DNA form, the CDR3 reads TGTGCCAGCAGGACGGATAGCGGGGACAAAAACATTCAGTACTTC. It specifies CASRTDSGDKNIQYF.

The chain links TRBV3-1 (or the pseudogene TRBV3-2) to TRBJ2-5; TRBD2 matches 11 bases. Losses at the gene ends were 1 base for V and 5 bases for J; bases not matched to a gene: 12. The CDR3 covers 18 residues. CDR1 and CDR2 from the germline V gene are LGHDT and YNNKEL (reference sequence). CDR3 region: CASSQASGGWLSTETQYF. CDR3 in DNA: TGTGCCAGCAGCCAAGCTAGCGGGGGGTGGTTGAGTACGGAGACCCAGTACTTC.

The CDR3 region has the DNA TGTGCCAGTCAACAGGGGTTTGGTCAGCCCCAGCATTTT. This encodes CASQQGFGQPQHF. The V and J genes are TRBV6-5 and TRBJ1-5; TRBD1 aligns across 7 bases. The CDR3 covers 13 residues. After removal of 9 bases from V and 6 bases from J, the junction contained 8 bases not matched to a gene. The germline gives CDR1 MNHEY, CDR2 SVGAGI.

The J gene is TRBJ1-3, the V gene TRBV6-1, with 8 bases aligning to TRBD1. The CDR3 runs 15 residues. Germline CDR1 is MNHNS and CDR2 is SASEGT. V dropped 3 bases and J dropped 1; count of bases not matched to a gene: 2. The CDR3 loop reads CASSDQGASGNTIYF. In DNA form, the CDR3 reads TGTGCCAGCAGTGATCAGGGGGCGTCTGGAAACACCATATATTTT.

The chain links TRBV7-6 to TRBJ2-1, with D possibly matching TRBD2 (6 bases). This CDR3 has 14 residues. Germline V gives CDR1 SGHVS, CDR2 FNYEAQ. The V end lost 4 bases, the J end lost 5 bases, and 12 bases lay between the germline ends. The CDR3, as DNA: TGTGCCAGCAGCTCCACTATAGCGGACAATGAGCAGTTCTTC. This gives the protein CASSSTIADNEQFF.

This clone was seen more than once but under ten times. The chain joins TRBV6-6 to TRBJ2-7; perhaps TRBD2 as D (6 bases). The CDR3 consists of 13 residues. Germline V gene data show CDR1 as MNHNY and CDR2 as SVGAGI (reference sequence). V was pared by 6 bases and J by 9 bases, with 18 bases between. The chain's CDR3 is CASSLDPMGGQYF. In DNA form, the CDR3 reads TGTGCCAGCAGCCTCGACCCTATGGGGGGGCAGTACTTC.

In its sample, this clone was seen once. This chain joins TRBV7-6 and TRBJ1-3; the D gene is possibly TRBD1 (5 bases). V lost 4 bases, J lost 0 bases, and 13 bases lay in between. Germline V CDR1 and CDR2: SGHVS, FNYEAQ. This CDR3 region has 16 residues. The CDR3 DNA is TGTGCCAGCAGCTCTTACCAGGGACTCTCTGGAAACACCATATATTTT. Its protein product is CASSSYQGLSGNTIYF.

The rearrangement links TRBV10-3 to TRBJ2-1; perhaps TRBD1 as D (5 bases). Trimming pared 8 bases from V and 5 bases from J, leaving 16 bases between. The CDR3 consists of 14 residues. Per the germline V gene, CDR1 is ENHRY and CDR2 is SYGVKD. The DNA of the CDR3 is TGTGCCATCGGGCCAGGGCAGGTCGACAATGAGCAGTTCTTC. Amino acid sequence: CAIGPGQVDNEQFF.

This chain uses TRBV12-5 with TRBJ2-7, with 7 bases aligning to TRBD1. The V segment lost 5 bases and the J segment 2 bases; nucleotides outside the gene matches: 12. This CDR3 is 16 amino acids long. The germline CDR1 and CDR2 sequences are LGHNT and FRNRAP. CDR3 coding DNA: TGTGCTAGTGGTATCCGGGACAGCCACCTTACCTACGAGCAGTACTTC. Translated, it gives CASGIRDSHLTYEQYF.

About this clone: The sample holds other DNA sequences that translate to the same CDR3. V and J are TRBV29-1 and TRBJ1-2; D is unresolved. The germline V gene has CDR1 SQVTM and CDR2 ANQGSEA. Trimming took 8 bases from V and 3 from J, leaving 10 bases between them. CDR3 length: 11 amino acids. In DNA, the CDR3 is TGCAGCCTGGGTACAGACTATGGCTACACCTTC. Encoded protein: CSLGTDYGYTF.

As regards this clone: This sample includes further DNA sequences coding for the same CDR3. The V gene is TRBV7-9, the J gene TRBJ1-1; 7 bases map to TRBD1. The CDR3 sequence is 15 residues long. Trimming took 2 bases from V and 2 from J; bases not matched to a gene: 5. Germline CDR1 SEHNR, CDR2 FQNEAQ (reference sequence). This CDR3 is CASSLTGVRNTEAFF. In DNA, the CDR3 is TGTGCCAGCAGCTTAACAGGGGTTCGAAACACTGAAGCTTTCTTT.

V gene TRBV6-5 combines with J gene TRBJ1-2; maybe TRBD1 (6 bases). The CDR3 runs 13 residues. With 6 bases removed from V and 8 bases from J, the gap between germline ends came to 16 bases. Germline CDR1 reads MNHEY; CDR2 reads SVGAGI. Written as DNA, the CDR3 is TGTGCCAGCAGACAGGGCCCCGCAAGAGGCTACACCTTC. Protein product: CASRQGPARGYTF.

The chain recombines TRBV7-6 with TRBJ2-5; D gene uncertain. Trimming took off 1 base at V and 0 bases at J, with 6 bases between the two ends. Germline-derived CDR1 and CDR2 are SGHVS and FNYEAQ. CDR3 length equals 14 residues. The CDR3 is CASSLESNQETQYF. The CDR3 bases are TGTGCCAGCAGCTTAGAGAGTAACCAAGAGACCCAGTACTTC.

On this clone: This CDR3 is also generated by other DNA sequences in the sample. The V call is TRBV5-1, the J call TRBJ2-7; the D gene is possibly TRBD1 (5 bases). Germline assignment: CDR1 SGHRS and CDR2 YFSETQ. The CDR3 spans 12 residues. Trimming took off 0 bases at V and 7 bases at J, with 8 bases between the two ends. CDR3 loop: CASSLVGREQYF. CDR3 DNA: TGCGCCAGCAGCTTGGTGGGGCGTGAGCAGTACTTC.

The CDR3 loop is CASAGTRANTGELFF. The CDR3 DNA sequence: TGTGCCAGCGCCGGGACAAGAGCGAACACCGGGGAGCTGTTTTTT. This chain connects TRBV6-5 to TRBJ2-2; perhaps TRBD1 as D (6 bases). The germline gives CDR1 MNHEY, CDR2 SVGAGI. The ends were cut back, 8 bases at V and 0 bases at J, with 13 bases in the middle. There are 15 residues in the CDR3.

The V gene is TRBV9, the J gene TRBJ2-1, with no clear D. The germline V gene has CDR1 SGDLS and CDR2 YYNGEE. Trimming pared 1 base from V and 0 bases from J, leaving 11 bases between. The CDR3 sequence is 16 residues long. The CDR3 nucleotides are TGTGCCAGCAGCGTAATAAGCGTCAGCTCCTACAATGAGCAGTTCTTC. Protein sequence: CASSVISVSSYNEQFF.

This chain links TRBV5-4 with TRBJ1-2, with TRBD1 identical over 8 bases. Germline V gene lookup returns CDR1 SGHNT and CDR2 YYREEE (reference sequence). Trimming cost V 4 bases and J 2 bases; bases outside gene matches: 10. This CDR3 comprises 16 residues. In DNA form, the CDR3 reads TGTGCCAGCAGCCGCGGACAGGGCGCACAGAACTATGGCTACACCTTC. Amino acids: CASSRGQGAQNYGYTF.

This clone was found a few times. The chain links TRBV6-6 to TRBJ1-1, with a tentative D call TRBD1 (5 bases). The CDR3 totals 16 residues. The ends were cut back, 0 bases at V and 0 bases at J, with 11 bases in the middle. Germline CDR1 MNHNY, CDR2 SVGAGI (reference sequence). In nucleotides, the CDR3 is TGTGCCAGCAGTTACTCGGGGGGACTATTGAACACTGAAGCTTTCTTT. This sequence encodes CASSYSGGLLNTEAFF.

The V and J genes are TRBV27 and TRBJ2-7; the match to TRBD1 covers 9 bases. V shed 6 bases and J 3 bases; nucleotides not matched to a gene: 6. The CDR3 runs 14 residues. CDR1 and CDR2 from the germline V gene are MNHEY and SMNVEV (reference sequence). CDR3 bases: TGTGCCAGCAGCCTCGACAGGGGGTTCTACGAGCAGTACTTC. The encoded protein is CASSLDRGFYEQYF.

The V and J genes are TRBV4-1 and TRBJ1-1, with D perhaps TRBD1 (5 bases). This CDR3 spans 17 amino acids. Trimming took 0 bases from V and 8 from J, leaving 22 bases between them. From germline, CDR1 is MGHRA and CDR2 YSYEKL. CDR3 DNA sequence: TGCGCCAGCAGCCAAGATAAGTTTGGGATGGGGAGGGGAGAAGCTTTCTTT. Translation: CASSQDKFGMGRGEAFF.

The chain has TRBV13 and TRBJ1-4; no clear D. The CDR3 is 14 amino acids. V shed 3 bases and J shed 0 bases, with 5 bases lying between them. Germline CDR1 and CDR2: PRHDT and FYEKMQ (reference sequence). This CDR3 is CASSLRATNEKLFF. As DNA, the CDR3 is TGTGCCAGCAGCTTGAGGGCAACTAATGAAAAACTGTTTTTT.

CDR3 sequence: CASRRGSGELFF. The CDR3 DNA follows: TGTGCCAGCAGGAGAGGGTCCGGGGAGCTGTTTTTT. The gene calls are TRBV6-4 and TRBJ2-2; D may be TRBD2 (5 bases). CDR1 and CDR2 (germline): MRHNA, SNTAGT. The CDR3 extends over 12 amino acids. The V end lost 6 bases, the J end lost 6 bases, and 8 bases lay between the germline ends.

The genes are TRBV7-2 and TRBJ2-2, with a tentative D call TRBD1 (6 bases). The CDR3 loop spans 13 amino acids. CDR1 and CDR2 from the germline V gene are SGHTA and FQGNSA. V gave up 5 bases and J gave up 6 bases, with 10 bases separating them. The CDR3 region has the DNA TGTGCCAGCAGCGCACAGGGTTCCGGGGAGCTGTTTTTT. This codes for CASSAQGSGELFF.